One sample yielded the 2 T cell receptor beta chains listed below, sequenced in a study of a mutant IDH1 vaccine in newly diagnosed glioma. The time point denotes: baseline, week 1 (first vaccination visit). Treatment in this sample: pre-vaccination baseline after standard-of-care therapy. Here immunoSEQ multiplex PCR was the method, and the copy in TCRdb shows in-frame clones only, minus some. The profile covers roughly 70,000 clones, with approximately 86% appearing a single time and around 2.9% taken by the ten largest. Sequenced material: PBMCs, taken from a glioma patient treated with radiotherapy, temozolomide or both. The receptors were gathered from a man aged 30 to 39 with glioma.

J is TRBJ2-3 and V is TRBV5-1; TRBD1 is a possible D gene (7 bases). The CDR3 sequence is 14 residues long. Germline-derived CDR1 and CDR2 are SGHRS and YFSETQ. V was shortened by 3 bases and J by 3 bases, with 11 bases between the two germline ends. DNA of the CDR3: TGCGCCAGCAGCTCGGGGGACAGAACAGATACGCAGTATTTT. As protein: CASSSGDRTDTQYF. Based on the CDR3 plus reference TRBV5-1 and TRBJ2-3, the full variable domain is KAGVTQTPRYLIKTRGQQVTLSCSPISGHRSVSWYQQTPGQGLQFLFEYFSETQRNKGNFPGRFSGRQFSNSRSEMNVSTLELGDSALYLCASSSGDRTDTQYFGPGTRLTVL.

The chain uses TRBV4-2 and TRBJ2-2; 7 bases line up with TRBD2. This CDR3 has 18 residues. The V segment lost 0 bases and the J segment 2 bases; nucleotides outside the gene matches: 9. Looked up from germline, CDR1 is LGHNA and CDR2 is YNFKEQ. CDR3 coding DNA: TGTGCCAGCAGCCAAGATGGGGCGGGGGAGCCTAACACCGGGGAGCTGTTTTTT. Amino acid sequence: CASSQDGAGEPNTGELFF.